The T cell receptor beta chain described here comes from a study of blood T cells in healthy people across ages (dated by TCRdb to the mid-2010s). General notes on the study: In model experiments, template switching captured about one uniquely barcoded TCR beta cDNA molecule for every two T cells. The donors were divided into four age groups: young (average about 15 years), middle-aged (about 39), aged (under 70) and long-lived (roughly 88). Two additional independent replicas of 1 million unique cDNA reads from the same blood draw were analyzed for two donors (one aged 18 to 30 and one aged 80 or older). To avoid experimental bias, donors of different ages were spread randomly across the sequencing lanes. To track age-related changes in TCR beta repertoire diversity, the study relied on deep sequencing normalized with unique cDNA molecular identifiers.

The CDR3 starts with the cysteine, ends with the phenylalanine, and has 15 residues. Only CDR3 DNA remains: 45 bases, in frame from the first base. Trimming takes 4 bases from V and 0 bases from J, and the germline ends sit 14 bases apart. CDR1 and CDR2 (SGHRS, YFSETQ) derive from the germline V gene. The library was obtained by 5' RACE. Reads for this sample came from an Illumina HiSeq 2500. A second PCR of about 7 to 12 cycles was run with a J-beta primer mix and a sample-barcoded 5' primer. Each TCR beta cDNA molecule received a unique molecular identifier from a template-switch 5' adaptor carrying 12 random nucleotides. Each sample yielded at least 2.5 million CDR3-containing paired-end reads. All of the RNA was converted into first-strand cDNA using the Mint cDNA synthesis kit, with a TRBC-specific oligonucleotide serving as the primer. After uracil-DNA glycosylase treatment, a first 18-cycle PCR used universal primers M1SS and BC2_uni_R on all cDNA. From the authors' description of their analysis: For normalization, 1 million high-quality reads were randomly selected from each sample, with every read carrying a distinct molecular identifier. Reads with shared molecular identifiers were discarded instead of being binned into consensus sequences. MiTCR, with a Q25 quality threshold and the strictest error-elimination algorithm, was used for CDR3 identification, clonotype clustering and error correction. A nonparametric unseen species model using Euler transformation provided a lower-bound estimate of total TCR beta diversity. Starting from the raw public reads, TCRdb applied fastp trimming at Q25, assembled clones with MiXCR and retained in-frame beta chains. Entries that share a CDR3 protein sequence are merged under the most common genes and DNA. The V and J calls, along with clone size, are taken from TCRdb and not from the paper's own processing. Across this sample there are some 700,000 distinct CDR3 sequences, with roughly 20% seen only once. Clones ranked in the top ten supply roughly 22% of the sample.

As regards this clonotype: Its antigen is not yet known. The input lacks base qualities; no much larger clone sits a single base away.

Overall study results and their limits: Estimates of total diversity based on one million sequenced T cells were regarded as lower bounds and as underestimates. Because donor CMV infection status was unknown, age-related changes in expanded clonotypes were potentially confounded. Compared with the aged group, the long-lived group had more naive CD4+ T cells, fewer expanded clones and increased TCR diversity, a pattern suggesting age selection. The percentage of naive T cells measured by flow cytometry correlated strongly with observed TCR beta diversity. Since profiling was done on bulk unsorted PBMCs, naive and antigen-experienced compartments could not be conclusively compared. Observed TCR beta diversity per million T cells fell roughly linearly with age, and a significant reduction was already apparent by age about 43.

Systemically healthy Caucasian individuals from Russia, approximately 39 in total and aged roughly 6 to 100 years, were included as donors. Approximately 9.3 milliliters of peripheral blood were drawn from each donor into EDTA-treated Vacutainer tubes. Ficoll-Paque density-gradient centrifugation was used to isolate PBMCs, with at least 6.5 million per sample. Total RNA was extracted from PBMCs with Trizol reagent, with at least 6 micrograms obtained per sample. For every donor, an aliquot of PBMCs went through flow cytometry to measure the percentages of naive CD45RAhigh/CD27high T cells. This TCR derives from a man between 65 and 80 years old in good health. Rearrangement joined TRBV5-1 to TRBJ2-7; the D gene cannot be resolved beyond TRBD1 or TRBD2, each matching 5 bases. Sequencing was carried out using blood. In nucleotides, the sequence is TGCGCCAGCAGCCCTGGGACGGATAGCTCCTACGAGCAGTACTTC. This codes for CASSPGTDSSYEQYF.